The clone carrying this TCR beta chain appeared many times. Its antigen remains unknown. These data originate in a study of T-cell memory formation after mild COVID-19. Whole-study context: For the most part, TCR clusters were specific to one donor.

CDR1 and CDR2 from the germline V gene are SGHAT and FQNNGV. V gave up 1 base and J gave up 2 bases, with 12 bases separating them. This CDR3 comprises 16 residues. Study observations and caveats: Day 15 to 85 contractors were CD4/CD8 balanced; later expanders leaned CD4+.

The TCR alpha and TCR beta cDNA libraries, bearing sample barcodes and UMIs, were generated by 5'RACE using constant-segment primers. Each CDR3 protein gets one entry after TCRdb re-called the 5' RACE reads with MiXCR. The sample lists approximately 52,000 distinct CDR3 sequences; approximately 9.1% were seen once. The V and J genes are TRBV11-2 and TRBJ2-1; a weak D match, TRBD2 (6 bases). Specimen: PBMCs or a T cell subset sorted from them (not recorded which). The TCR was taken from an adult woman who had mild COVID-19 (a few samples of this study predate the infection). Cell type and time point are not known. CDR3 sequence (DNA): TGTGCCAGCAGCTTAGCTATAGCGGCCGCCTACAATGAGCAGTTCTTC. This encodes CASSLAIAAAYNEQFF. Variable domain in full (rest from reference TRBV11-2 and TRBJ2-1): EAGVAQSPRYKIIEKRQSVAFWCNPISGHATLYWYQQILGQGPKLLIQFQNNGVVDDSQLPKDRFSAERLKGVDSTLKIQPAKLEDSAVYLCASSLAIAAAYNEQFFGPGTRLTVL.